These 24 T cell receptor beta chains originate from one sample sequenced in a study of blood T cell repertoires in COVID-19. Clones were sequenced by immunoSEQ multiplex PCR, and TCRdb holds only the in-frame ones, with some missing. The sample gives 70,000 to 100,000 clones, around 67% of which show up once; just under 25% is in the top ten. The sample comprised peripheral blood. These receptors were obtained from a woman aged 55-69 years in a cohort sampled during active or convalescent COVID-19.

The J gene is TRBJ2-7, the V gene TRBV7-9; 7 nucleotides align to TRBD1. Germline V gene data show CDR1 as SEHNR and CDR2 as FQNEAQ (reference sequence). The CDR3 has 16 residues. The trim removed 0 bases at V and 5 bases at J, leaving 10 bases unmatched. The chain's CDR3 is CASSLAGQAINHEQYF. DNA for the CDR3: TGTGCCAGCAGCTTAGCTGGACAGGCTATTAATCACGAGCAGTACTTC. Looking up the rest from reference TRBV7-9 and TRBJ2-7 gives the full variable domain: DTGVSQNPRHKITKRGQNVTFRCDPISEHNRLYWYRQTLGQGPEFLTYFQNEAQLEKSRLLSDRFSAERPKGSFSTLEIQRTEQGDSAMYLCASSLAGQAINHEQYFGPGTRLTVT.

The CDR3 DNA is TGTGCCAGCAGCTTCCTCGGGGGGGCCACCTACAATGAGCAGTTCTTC. Translation gives CASSFLGGATYNEQFF. V usage is TRBV5-6 and J usage is TRBJ2-1; 8 nucleotides agree with TRBD2. Germline V gene lookup returns CDR1 SGHDT and CDR2 YYEEEE. CDR3 length equals 16 residues. Germline trimming cut 2 bases from V and 2 bases from J; bases unmatched to any gene: 6.

The V gene is TRBV4-1, the J gene TRBJ2-3; D might be TRBD1 (6 bases). Germline CDR1 reads MGHRA; CDR2 reads YSYEKL. Trimming shortened V by 3 bases and J by 4 bases, and 14 bases separated the two germline ends. This CDR3 region has 15 residues. This CDR3 reads CASSQASTGPDTQYF. The CDR3 DNA sequence: TGCGCCAGCAGCCAGGCCTCGACAGGCCCAGATACGCAGTATTTT.

The rearrangement uses TRBV10-3 and TRBJ2-3; possible D gene TRBD2, 6 bases. The CDR3 covers 15 residues. Looked up from germline, CDR1 is ENHRY and CDR2 is SYGVKD. V lost 6 bases and J lost 0, with 13 bases in between. The CDR3: CAISRAGSSTDTQYF. CDR3 nucleotides: TGTGCCATCAGCCGAGCGGGTTCTAGCACAGATACGCAGTATTTT.

This clone was observed a single time. One junction end disagrees with the germline gene, perhaps due to a read error. This sequence joins TRBV11-3 and TRBJ1-2, with a weak D call TRBD1 (5 bases). There are 14 residues in the CDR3. Germline assignment: CDR1 SGHNT and CDR2 YENEEA. CDR3 protein: CASNLGREMDGYTF. For the CDR3, the DNA is TGTGCCAGCAACTTAGGCAGGGAAATGGATGGCTACACCTTC. The entire variable domain, with the rest obtained from reference TRBV11-3 and TRBJ1-2, is as follows: EAGVVQSPRYKIIEKKQPVAFWCNPISGHNTLYWYLQNLGQGPELLIRYENEEAVDDSQLPKDRFSAERLKGVDSTLKIQPAELGDSAVYLCASNLGREMDGYTFGSGTRLTVV.

This chain uses TRBV14 with TRBJ2-4, with D possibly matching TRBD2 (5 bases). V dropped 1 base and J dropped 8 bases, with 9 bases sitting between them. The CDR3 has 13 amino acids. In germline, CDR1 is SGHDN, CDR2 FVKESK. The CDR3 sequence: CASSQGGLDIQYF. The CDR3, as DNA: TGTGCCAGCAGCCAAGGAGGGCTGGACATTCAGTACTTC.

Many counts were recorded for this clone. The chain employs TRBV11-3 and TRBJ2-1; weak D call: TRBD2 (6 bases). Trimming shortened V by 0 bases and J by 6 bases, and 12 bases separated the two germline ends. The CDR3 spans 15 residues. CDR1 is SGHNT and CDR2 is YENEEA in the germline V gene. CDR3 residues: CASSLDKGLSNEQFF. The CDR3, as DNA: TGTGCCAGCAGCTTAGATAAGGGACTCTCCAATGAGCAGTTCTTC.

The table lists this clone with a count of one. The chain is built from TRBV19 and TRBJ1-1; possibly TRBD1 for D (6 bases). The germline V gene has CDR1 LNHDA and CDR2 SQIVND (reference sequence). V lost 5 bases and J lost 0, with 10 bases in between. This CDR3 spans 14 amino acids. CDR3 loop: CASSFGGLNTEAFF. CDR3 DNA sequence: TGTGCCAGTAGTTTTGGGGGCCTGAACACTGAAGCTTTCTTT.

The V and J genes are TRBV18 and TRBJ1-3; D not resolved. The CDR3 length is 14 residues. The germline CDR1 and CDR2 sequences are KGHSH and LQKENI. V was shortened by 0 bases and J by 0 bases, with 3 bases between the two germline ends. The CDR3 loop is CASSPPHSGNTIYF. The CDR3 DNA sequence: TGTGCCAGCTCACCACCTCACTCTGGAAACACCATATATTTT.

The chain employs TRBV5-1 and TRBJ2-5; D is perhaps TRBD2 (5 bases). V lost 4 bases and J 5 bases, leaving 21 bases between the germline ends. The CDR3 covers 16 residues. Germline CDR1 reads SGHRS; CDR2 reads YFSETQ. CDR3 in DNA: TGCGCCAGCAGCCCCCTTGGTGGTCCCCGAGGGGAGACCCAGTACTTC. It codes for CASSPLGGPRGETQYF.

This clone has a single count. The rearrangement joins TRBV19 to TRBJ2-5; D is ambiguous. CDR1 LNHDA and CDR2 SQIVND come from the germline V gene (reference sequence). V was pared by 2 bases and J by 2 bases, with 6 bases between. The CDR3 has 13 residues. CDR3 loop: CASSISQQETQYF. As DNA, the CDR3 is TGTGCCAGTAGTATAAGTCAGCAAGAGACCCAGTACTTC.

To note about this clone: At the DNA level, this CDR3 is encoded by other sequences in the same sample as well. The chain is built from TRBV7-2 and TRBJ2-7; the match to TRBD2 covers 13 bases. Trimming removed 3 bases from V and 2 bases from J; junction bases left unmatched: 7. Germline CDR1 and CDR2: SGHTA and FQGNSA. The CDR3 length is 17 residues. CDR3 amino acids: CASSLAGLAGDPYEQYF. Written as DNA, the CDR3 is TGTGCCAGCAGCTTGGCAGGACTAGCGGGGGATCCCTACGAGCAGTACTTC. The complete variable domain, with remaining parts taken from reference TRBV7-2 and TRBJ2-7, reads GAGVSQSPSNKVTEKGKDVELRCDPISGHTALYWYRQSLGQGLEFLIYFQGNSAPDKSGLPSDRFSAERTGGSVSTLTIQRTQQEDSAVYLCASSLAGLAGDPYEQYFGPGTRLTVT.

The J gene is TRBJ1-2, the V gene TRBV13; maybe TRBD1 (5 bases). Looked up from germline, CDR1 is PRHDT and CDR2 is FYEKMQ (reference sequence). The CDR3 spans 15 residues. The V end was cut by 5 bases, the J end by 4 bases, with 17 bases between. The CDR3: CASSLNSGRGYGYTF. For the CDR3, the DNA is TGTGCCAGCAGCCTTAATTCGGGGAGGGGCTATGGCTACACCTTC.

The rearrangement joins TRBV7-9 to TRBJ1-2, with D maybe TRBD1 (5 bases). The CDR3 has 14 residues. Trimming removed 5 bases from V and 4 bases from J, with 14 bases in between. Germline CDR1 reads SEHNR; CDR2 reads FQNEAQ (reference sequence). The CDR3 sequence: CASSPLDMFYGYTF. For the CDR3, the DNA is TGTGCCAGCAGCCCCCTGGACATGTTCTATGGCTACACCTTC.

The genes are TRBV27 and TRBJ2-7; D gene unclear. V was cut by 5 bases and J by 3 bases, with 11 bases left in between. Germline V gene lookup returns CDR1 MNHEY and CDR2 SMNVEV (reference sequence). This CDR3 spans 13 amino acids. CDR3 DNA: TGTGCCAGCAGTCCACGGTCCCACTACGAGCAGTACTTC. This sequence encodes CASSPRSHYEQYF.

This chain connects TRBV7-6 to TRBJ1-4; 10 bases are a match to TRBD1. This CDR3 is built from 19 residues. Trimming cost V 1 base and J 2 bases; bases outside gene matches: 10. Germline CDR1 reads SGHVS; CDR2 reads FNYEAQ. The CDR3: CASSLDRDRGKRTNEKLFF. The CDR3 DNA reads as TGTGCCAGCAGCTTAGACCGGGACAGGGGAAAGCGGACTAATGAAAAACTGTTTTTT.

J is TRBJ2-1 and V is TRBV29-1, with D possibly being TRBD1 (6 bases). This CDR3 spans 14 amino acids. Trimming stripped 6 bases from V and 3 bases from J, with 15 bases between. Looked up from germline, CDR1 is SQVTM and CDR2 is ANQGSEA. In nucleotides, the CDR3 is TGCAGCGTCGGGACACCTTGGGACTACAATGAGCAGTTCTTC. Translating it yields CSVGTPWDYNEQFF.

CDR3 sequence: CASSRTSGAAYNEQFF. As DNA, the CDR3 is TGCGCCAGCAGTAGGACTAGCGGGGCGGCCTACAATGAGCAGTTCTTC. The J gene is TRBJ2-1, the V gene TRBV5-1, with 12 bases identical to TRBD2. V gave up 5 bases and J gave up 2 bases; unmatched junction bases: 5. This CDR3 is built from 16 residues. Germline V gene lookup returns CDR1 SGHRS and CDR2 YFSETQ.

This sequence joins TRBV6-2 or TRBV6-3 and TRBJ1-1, with 7 bases identical to TRBD1. Per germline, CDR1 MNHEY and CDR2 SVGEGT. The trim removed 7 bases at V and 1 base at J, leaving 9 bases unmatched. The CDR3 covers 15 residues. CDR3: CASTPGGARNTEAFF. The CDR3 bases are TGTGCCAGCACCCCAGGGGGGGCACGGAACACTGAAGCTTTCTTT.

The chain uses TRBV2 and TRBJ1-4; D unclear. The CDR3 is 15 residues long. The V gene's germline CDR1 is SNHLY and CDR2 FYNNEI. The germline V and J ends were trimmed by 6 bases and 5 bases, with 16 bases remaining between them. CDR3 sequence: CASRIGSPGNEKLFF. The CDR3 coding sequence is TGTGCCAGCAGGATCGGGAGTCCGGGGAATGAAAAACTGTTTTTT.

CDR3: CSVEGGAGYTF. The CDR3 DNA is TGCAGCGTGGAGGGAGGAGCTGGCTACACCTTC. V usage is TRBV29-1 and J usage is TRBJ1-2; D remains unclear. The germline V and J ends were trimmed by 6 bases and 7 bases, with 12 bases remaining between them. The CDR3 is 11 amino acids. Germline V CDR1 and CDR2: SQVTM, ANQGSEA.

This chain joins TRBV7-9 and TRBJ2-5; 11 bases align to TRBD2. The CDR3 has 16 amino acids. CDR1 is SEHNR and CDR2 is FQNEAQ in the germline V gene (reference sequence). After removal of 2 bases from V and 4 bases from J, the junction contained 6 bases not matched to a gene. CDR3: CASSLIAGGPSETQYF. The CDR3 coding sequence is TGTGCCAGCAGCTTAATAGCGGGGGGGCCCTCAGAGACCCAGTACTTC. The full variable domain, completed using reference TRBV7-9 and TRBJ2-5, is DTGVSQNPRHKITKRGQNVTFRCDPISEHNRLYWYRQTLGQGPEFLTYFQNEAQLEKSRLLSDRFSAERPKGSFSTLEIQRTEQGDSAMYLCASSLIAGGPSETQYFGPGTRLLVL.

The chain uses TRBV25-1 and TRBJ2-3; 9 bases fit TRBD2. The CDR3 extends over 16 amino acids. CDR1 is MGHDK, CDR2 SYGVNS, per germline. V shed 4 bases and J 1 base; nucleotides not matched to a gene: 6. The CDR3: CASSVGTSFGTDTQYF. The DNA for the CDR3 is TGTGCCAGCAGTGTGGGGACTAGCTTCGGCACAGATACGCAGTATTTT. Using reference TRBV25-1 and TRBJ2-3 for the parts outside the CDR3, the full variable domain is EADIYQTPRYLVIGTGKKITLECSQTMGHDKMYWYQQDPGMELHLIHYSYGVNSTEKGDLSSESTVSRIRTEHFPLTLESARPSHTSQYLCASSVGTSFGTDTQYFGPGTRLTVL.

The chain carries TRBV6-1 and TRBJ1-1; D perhaps matches TRBD1 (5 bases). CDR1 and CDR2 from the germline V gene are MNHNS and SASEGT. The CDR3 runs 15 residues. The V end was cut by 0 bases, the J end by 4 bases, with 12 bases between. The CDR3 sequence: CASSEASGESTEAFF. CDR3 nucleotide sequence: TGTGCCAGCAGTGAAGCGTCGGGGGAGAGCACTGAAGCTTTCTTT.